The present T cell receptor beta chain was sequenced within a study of blood T cell repertoires in COVID-19. This table comes from immunoSEQ multiplex PCR, and its TCRdb copy is limited to in-frame clones, with some not included. Counted here are almost 200,000 clones, roughly 80% occurring once; the ten biggest clones make up approximately 0.99%. The trim removed 1 base at V and 4 bases at J, leaving 6 bases unmatched. CDR1 and CDR2 (germline): SGHTA, FQGNSA. This CDR3 comprises 16 residues. The material sequenced was peripheral blood. V gene TRBV7-2 combines with J gene TRBJ1-2, with TRBD1 matching 10 bases. The receptor comes from a man aged 60 to 75 with COVID-19, enrolled during active disease. The CDR3 region is CASSLGGQGVIYGYTF. The CDR3, as DNA: TGTGCCAGCAGCTTAGGAGGACAGGGGGTAATCTATGGCTACACCTTC.